This T cell receptor (beta chain) was observed in a study of beta chain features in type 1 diabetes. Study details: All samples yielded some 110 million examined sorted cells. General study findings and limits: HLA influence on TCRB rearrangement stayed unresolved here. Patients with type 1 diabetes carried fewer insertions and had more deletions at their VDJ junctions. Within each of all four CD4+ subsets, Type 1 diabetes patients had TCRB CDR3s that were moderately but significantly shorter.

The isolated RNA, all of it, was reverse transcribed, so expressed TCRB transcripts were what got sequenced. Produced via immunoSEQ multiplex PCR; TCRdb's table is partial and in-frame only. The sample comprises 500,000 to 650,000 clones, roughly 12% of which are singletons, and over 0.1% rests with the top ten. This clone has only a few counts. Its specificity is not known. Germline V gene lookup returns CDR1 SQVTM and CDR2 ANQGSEA. The CDR3 is 14 residues long. The V end lost 0 bases, the J end lost 6 bases, and 14 bases lay between the germline ends. The sequenced sample consisted of naive CD4+ T cells from blood. This chain links TRBV29-1 with TRBJ1-1; D may be TRBD1 (6 bases). This TCR came from a man aged 25-45 years with type 1 diabetes. The CDR3 region has the DNA TGCAGCGTTGAAGAGGGGGCGGGAGACGCTGAAGCTTTCTTT. Amino acid sequence: CSVEEGAGDAEAFF. Combining the CDR3 with reference TRBV29-1 and TRBJ1-1 gives the whole variable domain SAVISQKPSRDICQRGTSLTIQCQVDSQVTMMFWYRQQPGQSLTLIATANQGSEATYESGFVIDKFPISRPNLTFSTLTVSNMSPEDSSIYLCSVEEGAGDAEAFFGQGTRLTVV.